This T cell receptor (beta chain) was profiled in a study of OX40 agonist ivuxolimab in advanced cancers. About the study: Patients enrolled in dose escalation were diagnosed with hepatocellular carcinoma, melanoma, renal cell or head and neck cancer. Past anti-PD-1, anti-PD-L1 or anti-CTLA-4 therapy was accepted, and 30% to 50% had received some. Findings of the study overall: More expanded clones were seen, on average, in CD8+ T cells than in CD4+. Partly responding patients at 0.1-3.0 mg/kg showed some of the smallest clonal expansion.

Germline V lookup: CDR1 MNHEY, CDR2 SMNVEV (reference sequence). V lost 2 bases and J lost 0; bases outside the gene matches: 2. The CDR3 runs 15 residues. There are a few counts of this clone. Its antigen is not known. Profiled with immunoSEQ multiplex PCR; TCRdb holds only in-frame clones, not every one. Of about 62,000 clones listed, 85% to 95% are singletons. Sequenced material: CD4+ or CD8+ T cells sorted from blood, taken in a trial of the OX40 agonist ivuxolimab. The rearrangement uses TRBV27 and TRBJ2-7; 9 bases are a match to TRBD2. The TCR was taken from an adult with an advanced solid tumor such as melanoma, head and neck, liver or kidney cancer. The CDR3 protein is CASSLAGGSSYEQYF. DNA of the CDR3: TGTGCCAGCAGTTTAGCGGGAGGGAGCTCCTACGAGCAGTACTTC.